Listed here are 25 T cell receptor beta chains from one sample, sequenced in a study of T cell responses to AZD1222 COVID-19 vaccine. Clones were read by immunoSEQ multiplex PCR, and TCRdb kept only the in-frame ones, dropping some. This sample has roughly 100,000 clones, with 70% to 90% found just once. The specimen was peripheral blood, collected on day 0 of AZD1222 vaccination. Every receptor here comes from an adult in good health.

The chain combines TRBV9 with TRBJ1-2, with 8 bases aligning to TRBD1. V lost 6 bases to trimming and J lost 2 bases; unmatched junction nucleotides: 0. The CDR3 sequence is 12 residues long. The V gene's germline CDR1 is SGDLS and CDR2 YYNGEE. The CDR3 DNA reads TGTGCCAGCAACAGGGGGAACTATGGCTACACCTTC. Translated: CASNRGNYGYTF.

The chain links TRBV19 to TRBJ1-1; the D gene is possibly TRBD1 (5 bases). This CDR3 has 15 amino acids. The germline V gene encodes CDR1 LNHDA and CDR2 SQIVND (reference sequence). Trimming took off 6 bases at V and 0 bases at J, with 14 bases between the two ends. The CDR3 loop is CASSPIDRLNTEAFF. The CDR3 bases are TGTGCCAGTAGCCCCATAGACAGACTGAACACTGAAGCTTTCTTT.

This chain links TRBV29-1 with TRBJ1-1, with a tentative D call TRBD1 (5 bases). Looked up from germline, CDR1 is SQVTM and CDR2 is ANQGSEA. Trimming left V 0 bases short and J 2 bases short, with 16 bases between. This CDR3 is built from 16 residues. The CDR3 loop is CSVEDFGGNSNTEAFF. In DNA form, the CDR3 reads TGCAGCGTTGAAGATTTCGGGGGGAACTCAAACACTGAAGCTTTCTTT.

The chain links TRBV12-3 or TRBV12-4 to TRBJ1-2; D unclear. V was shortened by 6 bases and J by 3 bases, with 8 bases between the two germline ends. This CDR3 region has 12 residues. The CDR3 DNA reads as TGTGCCAGCAGCCCCGTACACTATGGCTACACCTTC. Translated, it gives CASSPVHYGYTF.

CDR3 in DNA: TGTGCCAGCAGCCAAGATCGAAGGGGATCTGAAGCTTTCTTT. It encodes CASSQDRRGSEAFF. The chain has TRBV4-2 and TRBJ1-1, with D tentatively TRBD1 (5 bases). The V end was cut by 0 bases, the J end by 6 bases, with 11 bases between. Germline CDR1 LGHNA, CDR2 YNFKEQ. The CDR3 has 14 amino acids.

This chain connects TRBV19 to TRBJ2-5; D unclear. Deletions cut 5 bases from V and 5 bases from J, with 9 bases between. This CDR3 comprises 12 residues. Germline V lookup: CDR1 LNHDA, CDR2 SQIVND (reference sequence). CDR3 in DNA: TGTGCCAGTAGTTCGTTGGGGGAGACCCAGTACTTC. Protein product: CASSSLGETQYF.

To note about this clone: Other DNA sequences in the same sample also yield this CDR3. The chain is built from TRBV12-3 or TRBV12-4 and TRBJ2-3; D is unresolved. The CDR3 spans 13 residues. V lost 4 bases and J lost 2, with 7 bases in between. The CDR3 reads CASSSLSTDTQYF. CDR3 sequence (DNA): TGTGCCAGCAGTTCTCTCTCCACAGATACGCAGTATTTT.

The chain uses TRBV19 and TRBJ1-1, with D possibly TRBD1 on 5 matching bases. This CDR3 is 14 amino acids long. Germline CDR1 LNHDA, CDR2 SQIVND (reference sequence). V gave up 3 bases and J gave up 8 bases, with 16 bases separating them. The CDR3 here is CASSIAGSGAEAFF. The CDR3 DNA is TGTGCCAGTAGTATCGCAGGGAGTGGAGCCGAAGCTTTCTTT. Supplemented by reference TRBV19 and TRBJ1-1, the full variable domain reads DGGITQSPKYLFRKEGQNVTLSCEQNLNHDAMYWYRQDPGQGLRLIYYSQIVNDFQKGDIAEGYSVSREKKESFPLTVTSAQKNPTAFYLCASSIAGSGAEAFFGQGTRLTVV.

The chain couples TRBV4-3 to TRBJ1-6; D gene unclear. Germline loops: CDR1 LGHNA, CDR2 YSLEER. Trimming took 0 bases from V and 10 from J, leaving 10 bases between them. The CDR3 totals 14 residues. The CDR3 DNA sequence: TGCGCCAGCAGCCAAGATCCGGGGAGCTCACCCCTCCACTTT. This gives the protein CASSQDPGSSPLHF.

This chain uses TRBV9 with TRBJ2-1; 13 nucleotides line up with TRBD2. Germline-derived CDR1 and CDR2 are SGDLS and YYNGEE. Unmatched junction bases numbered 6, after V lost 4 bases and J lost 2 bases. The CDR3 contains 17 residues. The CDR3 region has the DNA TGTGCCAGCAGCACTAGACTAGCGGGAGGCCCCTACAATGAGCAGTTCTTC. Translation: CASSTRLAGGPYNEQFF.

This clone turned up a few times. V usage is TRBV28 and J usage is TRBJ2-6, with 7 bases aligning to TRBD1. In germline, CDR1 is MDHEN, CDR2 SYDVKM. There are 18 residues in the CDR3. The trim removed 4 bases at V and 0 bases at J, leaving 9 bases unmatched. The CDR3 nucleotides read TGTGCCAGCAGTTCCTCAGGGACAGACCTCTCTGGGGCCAACGTCCTGACTTTC. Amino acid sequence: CASSSSGTDLSGANVLTF.

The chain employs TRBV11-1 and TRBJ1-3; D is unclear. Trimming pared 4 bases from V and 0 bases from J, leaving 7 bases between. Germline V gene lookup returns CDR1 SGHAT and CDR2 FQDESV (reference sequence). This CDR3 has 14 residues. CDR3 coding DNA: TGTGCCAGCAGCTCCGAGATCTCTGGAAACACCATATATTTT. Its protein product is CASSSEISGNTIYF.

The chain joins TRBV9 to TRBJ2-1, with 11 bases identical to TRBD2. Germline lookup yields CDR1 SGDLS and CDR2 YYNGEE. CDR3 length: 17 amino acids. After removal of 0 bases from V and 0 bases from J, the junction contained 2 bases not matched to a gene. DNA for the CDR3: TGTGCCAGCAGCGTAGGGGGGACTAGCGGCTCCTACAATGAGCAGTTCTTC. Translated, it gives CASSVGGTSGSYNEQFF. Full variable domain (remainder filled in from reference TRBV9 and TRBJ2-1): DSGVTQTPKHLITATGQRVTLRCSPRSGDLSVYWYQQSLDQGLQFLIQYYNGEERAKGNILERFSAQQFPDLHSELNLSSLELGDSALYFCASSVGGTSGSYNEQFFGPGTRLTVL.

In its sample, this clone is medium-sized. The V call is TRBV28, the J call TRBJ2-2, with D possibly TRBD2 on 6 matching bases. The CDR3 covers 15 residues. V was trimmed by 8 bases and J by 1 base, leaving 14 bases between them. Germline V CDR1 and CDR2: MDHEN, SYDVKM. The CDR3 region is CASERVRVNTGELFF. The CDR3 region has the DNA TGTGCCAGCGAGCGGGTTAGGGTGAACACCGGGGAGCTGTTTTTT.

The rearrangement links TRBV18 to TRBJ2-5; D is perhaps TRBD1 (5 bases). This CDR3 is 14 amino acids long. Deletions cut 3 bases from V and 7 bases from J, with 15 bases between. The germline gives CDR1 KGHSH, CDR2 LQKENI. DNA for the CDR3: TGTGCCAGCTCACCCGGACAATATAGGGTGACCCAGTACTTC. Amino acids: CASSPGQYRVTQYF.

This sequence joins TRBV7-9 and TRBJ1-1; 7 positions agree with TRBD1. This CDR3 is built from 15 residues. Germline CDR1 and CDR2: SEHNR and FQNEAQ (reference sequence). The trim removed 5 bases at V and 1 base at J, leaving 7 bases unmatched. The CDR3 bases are TGTGCCAGCAGCCGACCAGGGGGAGCGAACACTGAAGCTTTCTTT. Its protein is CASSRPGGANTEAFF.

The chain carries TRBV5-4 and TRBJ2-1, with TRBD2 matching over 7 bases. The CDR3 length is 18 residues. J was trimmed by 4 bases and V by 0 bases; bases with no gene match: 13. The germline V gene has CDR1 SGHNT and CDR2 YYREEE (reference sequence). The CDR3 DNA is TGTGCCAGCAGCTTGGGACCAATCGGGGGGAGTCAATACAATGAGCAGTTCTTC. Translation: CASSLGPIGGSQYNEQFF.

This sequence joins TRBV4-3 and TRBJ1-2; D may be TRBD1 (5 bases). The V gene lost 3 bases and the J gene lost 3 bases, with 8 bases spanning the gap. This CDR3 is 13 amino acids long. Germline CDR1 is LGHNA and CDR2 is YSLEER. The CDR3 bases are TGCGCCAGCAGCCAGACAGCTTACTATGGCTACACCTTC. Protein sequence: CASSQTAYYGYTF.

CDR3 region: CASSSIGQGARNQPQHF. Written as DNA, the CDR3 is TGTGCCAGCAGTTCCATCGGACAGGGGGCGAGAAATCAGCCCCAGCATTTT. The rearrangement links TRBV28 to TRBJ1-5; 11 nucleotides align to TRBD1. Per the germline V gene, CDR1 is MDHEN and CDR2 is SYDVKM. Germline trimming cut 4 bases from V and 4 bases from J; bases unmatched to any gene: 9. CDR3 length: 17 amino acids.

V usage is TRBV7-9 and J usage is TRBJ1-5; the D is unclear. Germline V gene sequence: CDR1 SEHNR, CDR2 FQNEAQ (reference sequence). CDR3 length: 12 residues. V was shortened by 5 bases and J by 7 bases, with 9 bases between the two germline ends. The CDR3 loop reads CASSRDGQPQHF. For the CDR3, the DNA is TGTGCCAGCAGCAGAGACGGGCAGCCCCAGCATTTT.

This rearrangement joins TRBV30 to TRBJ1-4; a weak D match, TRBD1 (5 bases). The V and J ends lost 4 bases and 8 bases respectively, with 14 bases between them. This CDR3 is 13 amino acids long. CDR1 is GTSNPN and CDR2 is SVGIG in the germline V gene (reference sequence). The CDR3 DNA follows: TGTGCCTGGAAACCGGGACCTACGGAAAAACTGTTTTTT. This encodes CAWKPGPTEKLFF. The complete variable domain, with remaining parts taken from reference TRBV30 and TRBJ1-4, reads SQTIHQWPATLVQPVGSPLSLECTVEGTSNPNLYWYRQAAGRGLQLLFYSVGIGQISSEVPQNLSASRPQDRQFILSSKKLLLSDSGFYLCAWKPGPTEKLFFGSGTQLSVL.

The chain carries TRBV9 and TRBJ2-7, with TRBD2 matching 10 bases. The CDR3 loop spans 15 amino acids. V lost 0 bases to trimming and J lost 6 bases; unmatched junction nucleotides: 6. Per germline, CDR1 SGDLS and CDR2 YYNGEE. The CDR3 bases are TGTGCCAGCAGCGTAGAACCTAGCGGGAGTGTCGAGCAGTACTTC. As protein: CASSVEPSGSVEQYF.

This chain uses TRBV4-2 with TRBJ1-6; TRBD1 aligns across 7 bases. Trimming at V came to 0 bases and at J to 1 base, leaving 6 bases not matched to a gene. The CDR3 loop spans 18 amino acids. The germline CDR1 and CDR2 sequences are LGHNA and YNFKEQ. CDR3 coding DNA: TGTGCCAGCAGCCAAGAGACAGGGACGGAATCCTATAATTCACCCCTCCACTTT. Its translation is CASSQETGTESYNSPLHF.

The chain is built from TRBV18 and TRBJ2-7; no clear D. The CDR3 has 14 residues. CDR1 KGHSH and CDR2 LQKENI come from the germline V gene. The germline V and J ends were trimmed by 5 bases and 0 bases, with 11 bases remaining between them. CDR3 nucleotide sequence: TGTGCCAGCTCATCGCCGGAAGCCTCCTACGAGCAGTACTTC. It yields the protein CASSSPEASYEQYF.

The DNA of the CDR3 is TGTGCCAGCAGCCAGGGGACAGGGGTGTTTCTGTACTTC. Translated: CASSQGTGVFLYF. The chain joins TRBV12-3 or TRBV12-4 to TRBJ2-7; the match to TRBD1 covers 10 bases. There are 13 residues in the CDR3. The V and J ends lost 6 bases and 12 bases, in that order; junction bases with no gene match: 11.